The TCR beta chain under discussion was sequenced for a study of blood T cell repertoires in COVID-19. On the study more broadly: Specimens from acute and convalescent COVID-19 originated in the United States, Italy and Spain. T cells, B-cell-depleted T cells, or PBMCs supplied cDNA or gDNA.

Produced via immunoSEQ multiplex PCR; TCRdb's table is partial and in-frame only. The top ten clones hold approximately 3.6% of a sample with 300,000 to 450,000 clones, roughly 85% of them seen once. Germline assignment: CDR1 LNHDA and CDR2 SQIVND (reference sequence). The CDR3 sequence is 14 residues long. The J segment lost 5 bases and the V segment lost 5 bases, leaving 7 bases of the junction unmatched. The source is a woman between 18 and 29 years old with acute or convalescent COVID-19. V usage is TRBV19 and J usage is TRBJ1-1; 8 nucleotides line up with TRBD1. Sequenced: peripheral blood. CDR3 region: CASSPRQGWTEAFF. DNA for the CDR3: TGTGCCAGTAGTCCTAGACAGGGGTGGACTGAAGCTTTCTTT.